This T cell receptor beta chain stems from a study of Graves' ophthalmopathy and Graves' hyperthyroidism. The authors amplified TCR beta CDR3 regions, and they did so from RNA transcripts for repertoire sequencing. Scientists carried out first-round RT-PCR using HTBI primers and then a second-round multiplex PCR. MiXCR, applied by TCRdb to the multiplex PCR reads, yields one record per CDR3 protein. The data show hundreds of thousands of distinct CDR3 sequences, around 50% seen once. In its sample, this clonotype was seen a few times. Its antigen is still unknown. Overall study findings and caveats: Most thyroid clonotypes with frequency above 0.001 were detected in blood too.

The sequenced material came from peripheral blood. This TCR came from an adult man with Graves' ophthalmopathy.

CDR3: CASRGLAGVGEQYF. Here the CDR3 DNA reads TGTGCCAGCAGGGGACTAGCGGGAGTGGGGGAGCAGTACTTC. The chain joins TRBV5-6 to TRBJ2-7; 14 bases fit TRBD2. CDR1 and CDR2 from the germline V gene are SGHDT and YYEEEE. The CDR3 contains 14 residues. V shed 5 bases and J 7 bases; nucleotides not matched to a gene: 5.